This T cell receptor (beta chain) was identified during a study of T cell repertoires in cytomegalovirus infection. Whole-study context: Selected CMV epitopes included recently identified HLA-C-restricted ones as well as well-studied HLA-B-restricted ones. An indication of both CMV infection and matching HLA type came from public TCR beta signatures. Whole-study findings and limits: CMV-specific HLA-C-restricted TCR beta clonotypes dominated the ex vivo response.

Per germline, CDR1 SEHNR and CDR2 FQNEAQ (reference sequence). V was cut by 5 bases and J by 2 bases, with 15 bases left in between. The CDR3 covers 15 residues. At least ten counts were recorded for this clonotype. The antigen is not known. One entry per CDR3 protein, called by TCRdb with MiXCR from the reads. Altogether hundreds of thousands of distinct CDR3 sequences are present, around a third being singletons, with the ten largest covering about 18%. This sequence joins TRBV7-9 and TRBJ2-5, with D possibly matching TRBD1 (5 bases). This TCR derives from a human donor in good health (CMV status not recorded). Some clones in this sample may be carry-over from other donors' samples. Sample: cultured PBMCs, taken from culture after CMV antigen stimulation. Here the CDR3 reads CASSHRTQPQETQYF. The CDR3 DNA reads TGTGCCAGCAGCCACCGGACACAACCACAAGAGACCCAGTACTTC.